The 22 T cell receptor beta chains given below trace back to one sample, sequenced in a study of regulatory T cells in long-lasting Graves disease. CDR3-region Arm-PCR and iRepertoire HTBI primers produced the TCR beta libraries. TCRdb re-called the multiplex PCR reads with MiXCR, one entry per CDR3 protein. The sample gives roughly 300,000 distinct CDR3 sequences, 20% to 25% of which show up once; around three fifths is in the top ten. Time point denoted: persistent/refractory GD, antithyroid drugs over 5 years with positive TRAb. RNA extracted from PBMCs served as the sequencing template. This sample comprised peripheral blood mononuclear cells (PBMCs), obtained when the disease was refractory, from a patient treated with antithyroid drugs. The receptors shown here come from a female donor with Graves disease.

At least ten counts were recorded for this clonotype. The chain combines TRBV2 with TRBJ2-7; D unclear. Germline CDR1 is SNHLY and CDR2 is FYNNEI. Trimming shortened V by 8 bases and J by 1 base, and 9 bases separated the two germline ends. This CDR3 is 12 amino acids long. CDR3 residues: CASAGESYEQYF. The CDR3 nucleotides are TGTGCCAGCGCAGGAGAATCCTACGAGCAGTACTTC. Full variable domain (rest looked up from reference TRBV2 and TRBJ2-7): EPEVTQTPSHQVTQMGQEVILRCVPISNHLYFYWYRQILGQKVEFLVSFYNNEISEKSEIFDDQFSVERPDGSNFTLKIRSTKLEDSAMYFCASAGESYEQYFGPGTRLTVT.

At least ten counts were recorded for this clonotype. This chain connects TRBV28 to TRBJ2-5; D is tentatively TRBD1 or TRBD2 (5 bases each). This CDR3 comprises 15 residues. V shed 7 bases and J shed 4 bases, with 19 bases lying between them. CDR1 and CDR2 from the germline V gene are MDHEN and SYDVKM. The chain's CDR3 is CASTPREGSGETQYF. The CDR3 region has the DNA TGTGCCAGCACCCCCCGAGAGGGGAGCGGAGAGACCCAGTACTTC.

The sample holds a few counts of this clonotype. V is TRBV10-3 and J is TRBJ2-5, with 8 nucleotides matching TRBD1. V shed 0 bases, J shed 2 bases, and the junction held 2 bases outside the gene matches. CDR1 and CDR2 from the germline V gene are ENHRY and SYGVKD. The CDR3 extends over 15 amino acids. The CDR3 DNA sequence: TGTGCCATCAGTGAGTCGGGGGACAGGCAAGAGACCCAGTACTTC. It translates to CAISESGDRQETQYF.

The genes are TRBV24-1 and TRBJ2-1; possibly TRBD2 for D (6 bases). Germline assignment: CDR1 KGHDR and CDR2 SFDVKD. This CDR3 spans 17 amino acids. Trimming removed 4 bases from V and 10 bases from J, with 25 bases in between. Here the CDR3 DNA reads TGTGCCACCAGTGACCCCGGGACTGTGTCGGGAGTTGGGGAGCAGTTCTTC. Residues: CATSDPGTVSGVGEQFF.

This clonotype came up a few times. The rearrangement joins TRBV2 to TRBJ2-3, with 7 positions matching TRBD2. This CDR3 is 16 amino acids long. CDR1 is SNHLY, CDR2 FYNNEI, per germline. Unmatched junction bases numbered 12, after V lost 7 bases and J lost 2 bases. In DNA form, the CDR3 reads TGTGCCAGCAAATTTTCCGGGACTAACCTCACAGATACGCAGTATTTT. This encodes CASKFSGTNLTDTQYF.

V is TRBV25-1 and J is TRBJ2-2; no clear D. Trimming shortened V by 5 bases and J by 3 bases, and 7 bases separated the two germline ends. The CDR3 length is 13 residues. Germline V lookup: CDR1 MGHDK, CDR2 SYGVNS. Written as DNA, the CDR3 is TGTGCCAGCAGTCTCATTGACACCGGGGAGCTGTTTTTT. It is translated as CASSLIDTGELFF.

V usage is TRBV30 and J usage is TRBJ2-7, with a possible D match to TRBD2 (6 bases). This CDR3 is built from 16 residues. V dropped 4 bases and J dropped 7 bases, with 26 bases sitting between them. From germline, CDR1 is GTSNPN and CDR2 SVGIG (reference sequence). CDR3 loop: CAWTLGGAQGLREQYF. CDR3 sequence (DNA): TGTGCCTGGACCCTTGGAGGGGCCCAAGGGTTGCGGGAGCAGTACTTC.

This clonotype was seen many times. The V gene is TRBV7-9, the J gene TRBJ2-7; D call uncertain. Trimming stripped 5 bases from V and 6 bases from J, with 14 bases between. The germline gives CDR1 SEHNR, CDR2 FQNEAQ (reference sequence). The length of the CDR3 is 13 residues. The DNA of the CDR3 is TGTGCCAGCAGCACACTCCAAGGGCTCGAGCAGTACTTC. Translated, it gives CASSTLQGLEQYF.

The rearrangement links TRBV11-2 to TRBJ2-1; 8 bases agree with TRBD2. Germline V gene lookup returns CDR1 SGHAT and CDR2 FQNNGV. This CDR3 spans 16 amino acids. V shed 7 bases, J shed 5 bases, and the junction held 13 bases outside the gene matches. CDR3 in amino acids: CASNSYPGLDNNEQFF. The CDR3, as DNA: TGTGCCAGCAACTCCTACCCGGGACTAGACAACAATGAGCAGTTCTTC.

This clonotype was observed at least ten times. The CDR3 region is CASTYRGLMNTEAFF. The DNA for the CDR3 is TGTGCCAGCACCTACCGGGGACTCATGAACACTGAAGCTTTCTTT. V gene TRBV6-1 combines with J gene TRBJ1-1, with TRBD1 as a possible D gene (5 bases). The CDR3 loop spans 15 amino acids. Germline V gene lookup returns CDR1 MNHNS and CDR2 SASEGT. V dropped 7 bases and J dropped 0 bases, with 15 bases sitting between them.

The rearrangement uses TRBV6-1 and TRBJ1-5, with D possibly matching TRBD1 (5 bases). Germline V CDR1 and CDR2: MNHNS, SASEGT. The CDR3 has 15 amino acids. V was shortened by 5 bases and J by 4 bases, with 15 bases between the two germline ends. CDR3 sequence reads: CASSPSGWGNQPQHF. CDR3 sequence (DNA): TGTGCCAGCAGTCCCTCAGGCTGGGGGAATCAGCCCCAGCATTTT.

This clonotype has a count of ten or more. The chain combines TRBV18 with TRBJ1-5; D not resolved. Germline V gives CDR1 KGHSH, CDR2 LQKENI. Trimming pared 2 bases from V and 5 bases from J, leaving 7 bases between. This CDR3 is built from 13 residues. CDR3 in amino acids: CASSPGGDQPQHF. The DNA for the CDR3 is TGTGCCAGCTCACCAGGCGGGGATCAGCCCCAGCATTTT.

The CDR3 region has the DNA TGCAGCGTTGAGACAGAAGGCCTCTACGAGCAGTACTTC. This sequence encodes CSVETEGLYEQYF. The rearrangement uses TRBV29-1 and TRBJ2-7; tentatively, D is TRBD1 (5 bases). This CDR3 has 13 residues. Germline lookup yields CDR1 SQVTM and CDR2 ANQGSEA. Trimming left V 3 bases short and J 3 bases short, with 12 bases between.

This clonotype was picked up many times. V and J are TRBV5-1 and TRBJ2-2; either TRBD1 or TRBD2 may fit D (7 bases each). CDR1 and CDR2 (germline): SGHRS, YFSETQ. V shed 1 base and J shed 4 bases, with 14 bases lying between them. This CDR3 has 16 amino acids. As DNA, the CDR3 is TGCGCCAGCAGCTTGCAGGGGGGGATCGGCACCGGGGAGCTGTTTTTT. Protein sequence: CASSLQGGIGTGELFF.

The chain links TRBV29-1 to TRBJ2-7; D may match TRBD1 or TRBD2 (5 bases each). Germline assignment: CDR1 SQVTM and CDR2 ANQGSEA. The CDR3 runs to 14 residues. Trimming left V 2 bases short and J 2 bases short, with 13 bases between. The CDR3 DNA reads TGCAGCGTTGAAAAGGGGAGAGGGACCTACGAGCAGTACTTC. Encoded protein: CSVEKGRGTYEQYF.

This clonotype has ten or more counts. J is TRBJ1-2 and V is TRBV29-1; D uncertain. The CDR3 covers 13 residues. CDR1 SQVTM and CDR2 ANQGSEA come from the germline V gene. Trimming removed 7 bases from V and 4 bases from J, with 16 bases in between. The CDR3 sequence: CSADQPDLYGYTF. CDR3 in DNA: TGCAGCGCCGACCAACCGGACCTCTATGGCTACACCTTC.

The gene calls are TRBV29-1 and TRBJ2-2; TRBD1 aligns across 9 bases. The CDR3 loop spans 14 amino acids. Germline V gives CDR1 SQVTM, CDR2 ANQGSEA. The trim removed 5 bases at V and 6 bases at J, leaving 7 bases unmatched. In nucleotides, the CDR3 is TGCAGCGTTACCGGGACAGGGTCTGCCGGGGAGCTGTTTTTT. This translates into CSVTGTGSAGELFF.

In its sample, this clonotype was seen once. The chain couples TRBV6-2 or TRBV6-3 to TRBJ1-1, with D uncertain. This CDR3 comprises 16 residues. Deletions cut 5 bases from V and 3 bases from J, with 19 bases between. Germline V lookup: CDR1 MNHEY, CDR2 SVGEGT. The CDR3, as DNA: TGTGCCAGCAGTCCCAAGACCTGGTATGTGGACACTGAAGCTTTCTTT. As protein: CASSPKTWYVDTEAFF.

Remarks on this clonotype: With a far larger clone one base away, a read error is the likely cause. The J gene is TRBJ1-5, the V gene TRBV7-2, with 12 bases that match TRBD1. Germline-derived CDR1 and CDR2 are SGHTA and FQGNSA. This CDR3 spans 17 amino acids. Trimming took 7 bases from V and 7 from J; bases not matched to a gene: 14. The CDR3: CASTPPKGQGAKQPQHF. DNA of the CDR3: TGTGCCAGCACCCCGCCGAAGGGACAGGGGGCTAAACAGCCCCAGCATTTT. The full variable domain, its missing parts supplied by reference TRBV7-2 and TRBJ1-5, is GAGVSQSPSNKVTEKGKDVELRCDPISGHTALYWYRQSLGQGLEFLIYFQGNSAPDKSGLPSDRFSAERTGGSVSTLTIQRTQQEDSAVYLCASTPPKGQGAKQPQHFGDGTRLSIL.

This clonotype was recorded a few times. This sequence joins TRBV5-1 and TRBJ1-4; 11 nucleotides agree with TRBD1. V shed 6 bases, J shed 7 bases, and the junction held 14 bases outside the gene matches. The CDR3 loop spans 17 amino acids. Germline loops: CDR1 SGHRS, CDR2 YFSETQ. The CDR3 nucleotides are TGCGCCAGCACACCGGGACAGGGGGATTTCGGGGGTGAAAAACTGTTTTTT. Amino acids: CASTPGQGDFGGEKLFF.

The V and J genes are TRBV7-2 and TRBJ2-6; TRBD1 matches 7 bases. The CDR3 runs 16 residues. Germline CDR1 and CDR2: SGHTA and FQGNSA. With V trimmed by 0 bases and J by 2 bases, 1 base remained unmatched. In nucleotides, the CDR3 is TGTGCCAGCAGCTTAGCGACAGGGCCTGGGGCCAACGTCCTGACTTTC. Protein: CASSLATGPGANVLTF.

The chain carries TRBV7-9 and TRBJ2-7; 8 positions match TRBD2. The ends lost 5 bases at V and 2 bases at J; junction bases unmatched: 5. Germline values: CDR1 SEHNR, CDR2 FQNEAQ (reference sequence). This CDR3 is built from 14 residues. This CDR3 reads CASSRDSGTYEQYF. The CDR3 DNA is TGTGCCAGCAGCCGTGATAGCGGGACCTACGAGCAGTACTTC.